The 28 T cell receptor beta chains in this list originate from one sample, sequenced in a study of T cell repertoires in cytomegalovirus infection. TCRdb used MiXCR to reprocess the reads, holding one entry per CDR3 protein. The sample includes tens of thousands of distinct CDR3 sequences, roughly 20% of them seen just once. These TCRs are of unknown antigen specificity. Sequenced material: CD8+ T cells from cultured PBMCs, taken from culture after CMV antigen stimulation. Every receptor here comes from a human donor in good health (CMV status not recorded). Some clones in this sample may be carry-over from other donors' samples.

CDR3 loop: CATPGGHGHEAFF. For the CDR3, the DNA is TGTGCCACCCCTGGGGGGCACGGCCATGAAGCTTTCTTT. The chain links TRBV6-6 to TRBJ1-1, with a weak D call TRBD1 (6 bases). CDR3 length: 13 residues. The V end lost 10 bases, the J end lost 7 bases, and 19 bases lay between the germline ends. Germline V gives CDR1 MNHNY, CDR2 SVGAGI (reference sequence).

This clonotype turned up a few times. J is TRBJ2-5 and V is TRBV6-5, with 13 bases that match TRBD2. Germline-derived CDR1 and CDR2 are MNHEY and SVGAGI. V lost 2 bases and J lost 3; bases outside the gene matches: 3. The CDR3 contains 16 residues. The CDR3 DNA sequence: TGTGCCAGCAGTTACCGAGGGACTAGCGGGGAAGAGACCCAGTACTTC. Residues: CASSYRGTSGEETQYF.

This clonotype has just a few counts. The V and J genes are TRBV5-5 and TRBJ1-6; D ambiguous. The ends were cut back, 0 bases at V and 10 bases at J, with 8 bases in the middle. Germline lookup yields CDR1 SGHKS and CDR2 YYEKEE (reference sequence). The CDR3 contains 13 residues. The DNA of the CDR3 is TGTGCCAGCAGCTTGGGGATCGGGTCACCCCTCCACTTT. Protein product: CASSLGIGSPLHF.

There are a few counts of this clonotype. The genes are TRBV7-2 and TRBJ2-7; possibly TRBD1 or TRBD2 for D (5 bases each). V was cut by 4 bases and J by 2 bases, with 15 bases left in between. Germline V lookup: CDR1 SGHTA, CDR2 FQGNSA. This CDR3 comprises 15 residues. DNA for the CDR3: TGTGCCAGCAGCTCCGCAGTCGTGGGGGCCTACGAGCAGTACTTC. Translated, it gives CASSSAVVGAYEQYF.

The chain links TRBV5-5 to TRBJ1-5; TRBD1 matches at 7 bases. Trimming took 3 bases from V and 0 from J; bases not matched to a gene: 3. Per germline, CDR1 SGHKS and CDR2 YYEKEE (reference sequence). The CDR3 runs to 15 residues. The chain's CDR3 is CASSSTGNSNQPQHF. CDR3 nucleotides: TGTGCCAGCAGCTCGACAGGGAATAGCAATCAGCCCCAGCATTTT.

CDR3 nucleotide sequence: TGTGCCAGCAGCTTGACTAGCCTAAGCTCCTACAATGAGCAGTTCTTC. Encoded protein: CASSLTSLSSYNEQFF. The chain couples TRBV7-9 to TRBJ2-1, with 7 bases lining up with TRBD2. The V and J ends lost 3 bases and 0 bases, in that order; junction bases with no gene match: 5. Germline V CDR1 and CDR2: SEHNR, FQNEAQ (reference sequence). The CDR3 extends over 16 amino acids.

This clonotype has a handful of counts. The CDR3 nucleotides are TGTGCCAGCAGCCCAAGGGGACAGCTATACGAGCAGTACTTC. The encoded protein is CASSPRGQLYEQYF. The chain is built from TRBV7-9 and TRBJ2-7; 7 bases line up with TRBD1. Looked up from germline, CDR1 is SEHNR and CDR2 is FQNEAQ (reference sequence). The CDR3 has 14 residues. The J segment lost 4 bases and the V segment lost 5 bases, leaving 8 bases of the junction unmatched. The full variable domain, in which reference TRBV7-9 and TRBJ2-7 provide the parts outside the CDR3, is DTGVSQNPRHKITKRGQNVTFRCDPISEHNRLYWYRQTLGQGPEFLTYFQNEAQLEKSRLLSDRFSAERPKGSFSTLEIQRTEQGDSAMYLCASSPRGQLYEQYFGPGTRLTVT.

The rearrangement links TRBV27 to TRBJ2-1; D possibly corresponds to TRBD2 (5 bases). Trimming took 2 bases from V and 4 from J, leaving 12 bases between them. CDR3 length equals 15 residues. The germline CDR1 and CDR2 sequences are MNHEY and SMNVEV (reference sequence). For the CDR3, the DNA is TGTGCCAGCAGTTTAAAACGGGAAAGGTACAATGAGCAGTTCTTC. Amino acid sequence: CASSLKRERYNEQFF.

This chain joins TRBV12-3 or TRBV12-4 and TRBJ1-1, with D unresolved. V was shortened by 5 bases and J by 2 bases, with 9 bases between the two germline ends. The CDR3 extends over 13 amino acids. The CDR3, as DNA: TGTGCCAGCAGTCGACAAAGTAACACTGAAGCTTTCTTT. The encoded protein is CASSRQSNTEAFF.

The chain couples TRBV10-3 to TRBJ2-7; 9 nucleotides match TRBD1. This CDR3 is built from 18 residues. The V gene end was trimmed by 0 bases and the J gene end by 5 bases; junction bases not matched to a gene: 14. Germline values: CDR1 ENHRY, CDR2 SYGVKD. The CDR3 DNA follows: TGTGCCATCAGTGAGTCCCCGAACCGGGACAGGGCGACCAACGAGCAGTACTTC. Encoded protein: CAISESPNRDRATNEQYF.

This clonotype was observed a handful of times. The J gene is TRBJ2-2, the V gene TRBV12-3 or TRBV12-4; D ambiguous. This CDR3 is built from 15 residues. V lost 3 bases and J 5 bases, leaving 13 bases between the germline ends. CDR3 nucleotides: TGTGCCAGCAGTTTTACTCGGTTTGGGACCGGGGAGCTGTTTTTT. Its protein is CASSFTRFGTGELFF.

This clonotype was counted a few times. The V call is TRBV10-3, the J call TRBJ2-7; TRBD1 matches at 7 bases. The CDR3 is 12 amino acids. J was trimmed by 2 bases and V by 10 bases; bases with no gene match: 5. The germline V gene has CDR1 ENHRY and CDR2 SYGVKD. The CDR3 sequence: CASRDSTYEQYF. CDR3 DNA: TGTGCCAGCCGGGACAGTACCTACGAGCAGTACTTC.

This chain joins TRBV28 and TRBJ2-2; TRBD2 agrees at 7 bases. The CDR3 contains 15 residues. CDR1 and CDR2 from the germline V gene are MDHEN and SYDVKM. V gave up 3 bases and J gave up 2 bases; unmatched junction bases: 3. CDR3 coding DNA: TGTGCCAGCAGTTTTGGGACTACAAACACCGGGGAGCTGTTTTTT. Translation: CASSFGTTNTGELFF.

This clonotype was seen more than once but under ten times. This chain joins TRBV28 and TRBJ2-3, with D possibly matching TRBD1 (6 bases). The CDR3 has 16 residues. Germline CDR1 is MDHEN and CDR2 is SYDVKM. V lost 2 bases to trimming and J lost 4 bases, with 16 bases between them. The CDR3 protein is CASSLLIFRGSDTQYF. CDR3 nucleotides: TGTGCCAGCAGTTTACTCATCTTCAGGGGTTCAGATACGCAGTATTTT.

The V gene is TRBV6-2 or TRBV6-3, the J gene TRBJ2-7, with D perhaps TRBD1 (6 bases). CDR1 and CDR2 from the germline V gene are MNHEY and SVGEGT. V was cut by 5 bases and J by 3 bases, with 11 bases left in between. CDR3 length: 13 residues. CDR3 DNA: TGTGCCAGCAGTCGGGACACATACTACGAGCAGTACTTC. Amino acids: CASSRDTYYEQYF.

The genes are TRBV7-9 and TRBJ1-2; no reliable D call. The V end lost 1 base, the J end lost 0 bases, and 6 bases lay between the germline ends. Per the germline V gene, CDR1 is SEHNR and CDR2 is FQNEAQ (reference sequence). The CDR3 spans 14 residues. CDR3 sequence reads: CASSLVTANYGYTF. The CDR3 DNA sequence: TGTGCCAGCAGCTTAGTTACGGCTAACTATGGCTACACCTTC.

The chain couples TRBV27 to TRBJ2-7, with 10 bases identical to TRBD2. V lost 5 bases and J lost 4; bases outside the gene matches: 2. This CDR3 spans 13 amino acids. Germline V gene lookup returns CDR1 MNHEY and CDR2 SMNVEV (reference sequence). CDR3 loop: CASSLAGVYEQYF. The CDR3 DNA follows: TGTGCCAGCAGTCTAGCGGGAGTTTACGAGCAGTACTTC.

This clonotype was picked up a small number of times. This chain joins TRBV7-9 and TRBJ2-7; D is unresolved. Trimming removed 7 bases at V and 0 bases at J, with 7 bases between. The CDR3 covers 12 residues. Per germline, CDR1 SEHNR and CDR2 FQNEAQ (reference sequence). The CDR3 bases are TGTGCCAGCATATCCCCCTCCTACGAGCAGTACTTC. The encoded protein is CASISPSYEQYF.

The genes are TRBV29-1 and TRBJ1-3, with a tentative D call TRBD1 (5 bases). CDR3 length equals 12 residues. The germline V gene encodes CDR1 SQVTM and CDR2 ANQGSEA. V was pared by 5 bases and J by 3 bases, with 8 bases between. CDR3 region: CSVTDIGNTIYF. CDR3 nucleotide sequence: TGCAGCGTTACGGACATTGGAAACACCATATATTTT.

This chain uses TRBV7-8 with TRBJ2-3, with D maybe TRBD1 (6 bases). Germline CDR1 reads SGHVS; CDR2 reads FQNEAQ. This CDR3 spans 15 amino acids. V was pared by 5 bases and J by 1 base, with 13 bases between. CDR3 nucleotides: TGTGCCAGCAGCAGAAGGGGGAAGGGCACAGATACGCAGTATTTT. It encodes CASSRRGKGTDTQYF.

This chain uses TRBV24-1 with TRBJ2-1; D unresolved. The germline V gene encodes CDR1 KGHDR and CDR2 SFDVKD. V was clipped by 0 bases and J by 11 bases, with 10 bases between them. This CDR3 is built from 13 residues. As DNA, the CDR3 is TGTGCCACCAGTGATTTGCCAGCGCAAAAGCAGTTCTTC. Protein: CATSDLPAQKQFF.

This clonotype was seen a few times. The J gene is TRBJ2-5, the V gene TRBV10-3, with 7 bases matching TRBD2. Germline V gene data show CDR1 as ENHRY and CDR2 as SYGVKD. This CDR3 is 13 amino acids long. The J segment lost 4 bases and the V segment lost 10 bases, leaving 9 bases of the junction unmatched. The CDR3 region is CANPGVAGETQYF. CDR3 nucleotide sequence: TGTGCCAACCCCGGAGTAGCGGGAGAGACCCAGTACTTC.

Note on this clonotype: A much larger clone sits a single nucleotide away, making a read error possible. V gene TRBV25-1 combines with J gene TRBJ1-1, with D unclear. The CDR3 spans 11 residues. Germline V gene data show CDR1 as MGHDK and CDR2 as SYGVNS. Written as DNA, the CDR3 is TGTGGGACCGGATTGAACACTGAAGCTTTCTTT. This sequence encodes CGTGLNTEAFF.

J is TRBJ2-7 and V is TRBV3-1, with D maybe TRBD1 (5 bases). The CDR3 has 14 amino acids. The V end was cut by 0 bases, the J end by 3 bases, with 9 bases between. CDR1 and CDR2 (germline): LGHDT, YNNKEL (reference sequence). The CDR3 DNA follows: TGTGCCAGCAGCCAAGACAGGGTCGGCTACGAGCAGTACTTC. Translation gives CASSQDRVGYEQYF.

This clonotype appeared a few times. This sequence joins TRBV15 and TRBJ1-4, with D unclear. Germline CDR1 reads LNHNV; CDR2 reads YYDKDF (reference sequence). V was cut by 7 bases and J by 8 bases, with 14 bases left in between. There are 13 residues in the CDR3. CDR3 in amino acids: CATTPHSTEKLFF. The CDR3 nucleotides are TGTGCCACCACCCCTCATTCGACGGAAAAACTGTTTTTT.

The rearrangement links TRBV7-2 to TRBJ2-7; 8 positions match TRBD2. This CDR3 region has 15 residues. Germline values: CDR1 SGHTA, CDR2 FQGNSA. The ends lost 4 bases at V and 3 bases at J; junction bases unmatched: 8. The CDR3 nucleotides are TGTGCCAGCAGCTCGGGGGCGGGAGGAGGCTACGAGCAGTACTTC. This translates into CASSSGAGGGYEQYF.

This clonotype showed up just a few times. This chain connects TRBV7-2 to TRBJ2-1; D may correspond to TRBD1 or TRBD2 (5 bases each). Germline V gene lookup returns CDR1 SGHTA and CDR2 FQGNSA. V was shortened by 2 bases and J by 3 bases, with 11 bases between the two germline ends. This CDR3 is 15 amino acids long. CDR3 loop: CASSLTGPLYNEQFF. The CDR3 DNA follows: TGTGCCAGCAGCTTAACGGGACCGCTCTACAATGAGCAGTTCTTC.

This clonotype occurred many times. The chain employs TRBV11-2 and TRBJ2-1; 9 nucleotides align to TRBD2. In germline, CDR1 is SGHAT, CDR2 FQNNGV. The CDR3 has 16 amino acids. Losses at the gene ends were 3 bases for V and 8 bases for J; bases not matched to a gene: 11. The CDR3 region is CASSFRRGSGSHEQFF. The CDR3 DNA reads TGTGCCAGCAGCTTCCGCCGAGGTAGCGGGAGCCATGAGCAGTTCTTC.